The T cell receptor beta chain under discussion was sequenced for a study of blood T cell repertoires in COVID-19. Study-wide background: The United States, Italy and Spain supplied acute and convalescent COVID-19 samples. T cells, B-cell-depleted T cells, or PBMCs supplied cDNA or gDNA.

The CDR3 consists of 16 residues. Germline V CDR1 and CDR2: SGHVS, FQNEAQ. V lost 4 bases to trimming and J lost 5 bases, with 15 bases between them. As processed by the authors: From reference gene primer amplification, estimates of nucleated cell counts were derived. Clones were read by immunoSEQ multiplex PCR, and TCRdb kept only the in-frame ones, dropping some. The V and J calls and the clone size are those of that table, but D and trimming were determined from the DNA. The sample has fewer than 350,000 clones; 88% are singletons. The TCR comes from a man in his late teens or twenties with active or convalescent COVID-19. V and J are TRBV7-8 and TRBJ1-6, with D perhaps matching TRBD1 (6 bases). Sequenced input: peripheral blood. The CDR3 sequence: CASSSVPGHDNSPLHF. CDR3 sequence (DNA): TGTGCCAGCAGCTCGGTCCCGGGACACGATAATTCACCCCTCCACTTT.